Listed here is a single TCR beta chain. This CDR3 is built from 12 residues. V lost 7 bases and J lost 5, with 11 bases in between. The germline gives CDR1 SNHLY, CDR2 FYNNEI. The record originates from a study of blood T cell repertoires in COVID-19. Study information: In each case, the material was cDNA or gDNA derived from T cells, B-cell-depleted T cells, or PBMCs.

The authors' processing: Amplified reference gene primers provided the basis for estimating nucleated cell counts. Generated by immunoSEQ multiplex PCR, the TCRdb table keeps only in-frame clones and is missing some. Clone size and the V and J calls come from that table; the DNA yielded D and trimming. The data contain 90,000 or so clones, about 70% of them singletons. The sequencing input was peripheral blood. This TCR was sampled from a woman between 55 and 75 years old in a cohort sampled during active or convalescent COVID-19. The chain is built from TRBV2 and TRBJ1-2; D not resolved. For the CDR3, the DNA is TGTGCCAGCACGTCCGAAACTTATGGCTACACCTTC. Residues: CASTSETYGYTF.